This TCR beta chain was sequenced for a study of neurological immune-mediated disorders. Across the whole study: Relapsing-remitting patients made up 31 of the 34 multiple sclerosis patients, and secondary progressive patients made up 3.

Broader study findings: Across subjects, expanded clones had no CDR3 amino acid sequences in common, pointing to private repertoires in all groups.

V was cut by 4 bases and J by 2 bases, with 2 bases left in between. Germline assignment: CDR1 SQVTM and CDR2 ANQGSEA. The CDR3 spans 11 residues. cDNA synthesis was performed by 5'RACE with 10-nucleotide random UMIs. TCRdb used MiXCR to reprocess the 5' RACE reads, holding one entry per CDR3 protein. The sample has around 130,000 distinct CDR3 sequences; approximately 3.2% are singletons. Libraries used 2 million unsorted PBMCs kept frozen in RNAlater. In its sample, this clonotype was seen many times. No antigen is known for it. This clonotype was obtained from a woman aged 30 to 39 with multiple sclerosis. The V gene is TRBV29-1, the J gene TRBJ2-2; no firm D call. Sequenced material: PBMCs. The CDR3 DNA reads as TGCAGCGTTGCTAACACCGGGGAGCTGTTTTTT. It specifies CSVANTGELFF.